A single sample gave rise to the 20 T cell receptor beta chains below, sequenced in a study of T cell responses to AZD1222 COVID-19 vaccine. Clones were sequenced by immunoSEQ multiplex PCR, and TCRdb holds only the in-frame ones, with some missing. The table includes some 150,000 clones, more than 75% detected once. The sequenced sample was peripheral blood, obtained on day 0 of AZD1222 vaccination. The receptors were sampled from an adult in good health.

The rearrangement uses TRBV30 and TRBJ2-1, with TRBD2 identical over 13 bases. This CDR3 is built from 13 residues. Germline V gene lookup returns CDR1 GTSNPN and CDR2 SVGIG (reference sequence). The trim removed 5 bases at V and 15 bases at J, leaving 10 bases unmatched. The DNA of the CDR3 is TGTGCCTGGTCCGGGACTAGCGGGACCGAGGGGTTCTTC. Amino acid sequence: CAWSGTSGTEGFF.

Points on this clone: Germline is not matched at one junction end, which may reflect a read error. The V and J genes are TRBV20-1 and TRBJ2-1, with a tentative D call TRBD2 (5 bases). CDR3 size: 11 residues. Per the germline V gene, CDR1 is DFQATT and CDR2 is SNEGSKA (reference sequence). The CDR3 sequence: CSARVGGYPVF. CDR3 sequence (DNA): TGCAGTGCTAGAGTTGGAGGTTATCCGGTCTTC.

The chain recombines TRBV6-1 with TRBJ1-2; the D is unclear. The length of the CDR3 is 15 residues. V was shortened by 1 base and J by 2 bases, with 11 bases between the two germline ends. Looked up from germline, CDR1 is MNHNS and CDR2 is SASEGT. The CDR3 here is CASSEDGRPNYGYTF. CDR3 sequence (DNA): TGTGCCAGCAGTGAAGACGGCAGGCCGAACTATGGCTACACCTTC.

The chain carries TRBV19 and TRBJ1-2, with a weak D call TRBD1 (6 bases). V gave up 3 bases and J gave up 5 bases, with 25 bases separating them. Germline V lookup: CDR1 LNHDA, CDR2 SQIVND (reference sequence). The length of the CDR3 is 18 residues. CDR3 DNA sequence: TGTGCCAGTAGTATCAGAACCAATAGGGGGGCGCGAAGTTATGGCTACACCTTC. Its protein is CASSIRTNRGARSYGYTF.

The chain combines TRBV18 with TRBJ1-3; D unclear. Trimming removed 3 bases at V and 5 bases at J, with 14 bases between. Germline assignment: CDR1 KGHSH and CDR2 LQKENI. This CDR3 spans 15 amino acids. The CDR3 region has the DNA TGTGCCAGCTCACCTCTTGAAGTTAAAAGAAACACCATATATTTT. It codes for CASSPLEVKRNTIYF.

This chain connects TRBV3-1 (or the pseudogene TRBV3-2) to TRBJ2-7; 9 nucleotides line up with TRBD1. The germline gives CDR1 LGHDT, CDR2 YNNKEL (reference sequence). J was trimmed by 4 bases and V by 5 bases; bases with no gene match: 9. The CDR3 extends over 15 amino acids. The CDR3 spells CASSYTGGLRYEQYF. CDR3 DNA: TGTGCCAGCAGCTATACAGGGGGCTTACGGTACGAGCAGTACTTC.

V and J are TRBV7-3 and TRBJ2-5; 8 bases agree with TRBD2. The J segment lost 5 bases and the V segment lost 2 bases, leaving 4 bases of the junction unmatched. The CDR3 contains 14 residues. CDR1 is SGHTA, CDR2 FQGTGA, per germline. The CDR3 spells CASSLGASGETQYF. Written as DNA, the CDR3 is TGTGCCAGCAGCTTAGGGGCTAGCGGGGAGACCCAGTACTTC.

This sequence joins TRBV15 and TRBJ1-2; D not resolved. V was clipped by 8 bases and J by 4 bases, with 5 bases between them. The CDR3 has 10 residues. Germline V gene lookup returns CDR1 LNHNV and CDR2 YYDKDF (reference sequence). DNA for the CDR3: TGTGCCACCCTGACCTATGGCTACACCTTC. Protein sequence: CATLTYGYTF.

The V and J genes are TRBV6-5 and TRBJ2-1; 13 bases align to TRBD2. Trimming at V came to 6 bases and at J to 5 bases, leaving 4 bases not matched to a gene. Germline CDR1 MNHEY, CDR2 SVGAGI. The length of the CDR3 is 15 residues. As DNA, the CDR3 is TGTGCCAGCAGGGCACTAGCGGGAGGGCACAATGAGCAGTTCTTC. This gives the protein CASRALAGGHNEQFF.

The chain links TRBV19 to TRBJ2-1; 10 bases are a match to TRBD2. The CDR3 consists of 17 residues. Unmatched junction bases numbered 9, after V lost 7 bases and J lost 0 bases. The germline gives CDR1 LNHDA, CDR2 SQIVND (reference sequence). The CDR3 DNA is TGTGCCAGTAATACTGGGGCTAGCGGGAGCTCCTACAATGAGCAGTTCTTC. It codes for CASNTGASGSSYNEQFF.

The chain employs TRBV27 and TRBJ2-1, with D unclear. CDR1 is MNHEY, CDR2 SMNVEV, per germline (reference sequence). V lost 0 bases to trimming and J lost 8 bases, with 14 bases between them. The CDR3 length is 15 residues. The CDR3: CASSLSVARRHEQFF. The DNA for the CDR3 is TGTGCCAGCAGTTTATCGGTCGCTAGACGGCATGAGCAGTTCTTC.

The J gene is TRBJ2-1, the V gene TRBV4-3, with D possibly matching TRBD2 (6 bases). V gave up 3 bases and J gave up 9 bases, with 21 bases separating them. From germline, CDR1 is LGHNA and CDR2 YSLEER. The CDR3 has 16 amino acids. CDR3: CASSHGGSRGVSEQFF. The CDR3 DNA follows: TGCGCCAGCAGCCACGGGGGTTCGCGAGGGGTGAGTGAGCAGTTCTTC.

V is TRBV6-5 and J is TRBJ1-6; the D gene is possibly TRBD1 (5 bases). The CDR3 extends over 16 amino acids. Germline V CDR1 and CDR2: MNHEY, SVGAGI. Trimming stripped 0 bases from V and 11 bases from J, with 17 bases between. The CDR3 loop reads CASSYSYGAVGAPLHF. CDR3 sequence (DNA): TGTGCCAGCAGTTACTCGTATGGGGCAGTGGGTGCACCCCTCCACTTT.

The V gene is TRBV2, the J gene TRBJ2-1, with D possibly matching TRBD2 (6 bases). The germline gives CDR1 SNHLY, CDR2 FYNNEI. The length of the CDR3 is 15 residues. V was shortened by 2 bases and J by 7 bases, with 15 bases between the two germline ends. The CDR3: CASSEIAVKKNEQFF. The CDR3 coding sequence is TGTGCCAGCAGTGAAATAGCGGTAAAAAAGAATGAGCAGTTCTTC.

CDR3: CASSTRPSLWLASDEQYF. Here the CDR3 DNA reads TGTGCCAGTAGTACTCGACCTTCCCTGTGGCTAGCGTCGGACGAGCAGTACTTC. V gene TRBV19 combines with J gene TRBJ2-7; D is possibly TRBD2 (6 bases). Germline V gene sequence: CDR1 LNHDA, CDR2 SQIVND (reference sequence). The CDR3 is 18 residues long. The ends were cut back, 4 bases at V and 5 bases at J, with 27 bases in the middle.

V and J are TRBV28 and TRBJ2-1; D is undetermined. Deletions cut 2 bases from V and 5 bases from J, with 13 bases between. Germline CDR1 MDHEN, CDR2 SYDVKM. This CDR3 has 15 amino acids. Written as DNA, the CDR3 is TGTGCCAGCAGTTTAGCAGGACGCAGTAACAATGAGCAGTTCTTC. It translates to CASSLAGRSNNEQFF. Full variable domain (rest looked up from reference TRBV28 and TRBJ2-1): DVKVTQSSRYLVKRTGEKVFLECVQDMDHENMFWYRQDPGLGLRLIYFSYDVKMKEKGDIPEGYSVSREKKERFSLILESASTNQTSMYLCASSLAGRSNNEQFFGPGTRLTVL.

The chain joins TRBV28 to TRBJ1-5, with D uncertain. The V and J ends lost 8 bases and 5 bases respectively, with 4 bases between them. From germline, CDR1 is MDHEN and CDR2 SYDVKM. This CDR3 has 10 residues. CDR3 DNA sequence: TGTGCCAGCGGCGATCAGCCCCAGCATTTT. As protein: CASGDQPQHF.

The V and J genes are TRBV12-3 or TRBV12-4 and TRBJ1-5, with D possibly TRBD1 on 6 matching bases. The CDR3 sequence is 13 residues long. The V and J ends lost 6 bases and 5 bases respectively, with 11 bases between them. The CDR3 reads CASSPPGDQPQHF. Here the CDR3 DNA reads TGTGCCAGCAGCCCCCCAGGGGATCAGCCCCAGCATTTT.

J is TRBJ2-7 and V is TRBV4-1, with D possibly being TRBD1 or TRBD2 (5 bases each). The V gene lost 1 base and the J gene lost 5 bases, with 9 bases spanning the gap. The length of the CDR3 is 13 residues. From germline, CDR1 is MGHRA and CDR2 YSYEKL. The CDR3 here is CASSQVRGDEQYF. CDR3 in DNA: TGCGCCAGCAGCCAAGTGAGGGGTGACGAGCAGTACTTC.

This sequence joins TRBV7-8 and TRBJ2-4, with 10 bases matching TRBD1. The CDR3 sequence is 15 residues long. The trim removed 3 bases at V and 9 bases at J, leaving 8 bases unmatched. CDR1 is SGHVS and CDR2 is FQNEAQ in the germline V gene. This CDR3 is CASSFDGQGVSIQYF. CDR3 DNA: TGTGCCAGCAGCTTCGACGGACAGGGGGTGAGCATTCAGTACTTC.